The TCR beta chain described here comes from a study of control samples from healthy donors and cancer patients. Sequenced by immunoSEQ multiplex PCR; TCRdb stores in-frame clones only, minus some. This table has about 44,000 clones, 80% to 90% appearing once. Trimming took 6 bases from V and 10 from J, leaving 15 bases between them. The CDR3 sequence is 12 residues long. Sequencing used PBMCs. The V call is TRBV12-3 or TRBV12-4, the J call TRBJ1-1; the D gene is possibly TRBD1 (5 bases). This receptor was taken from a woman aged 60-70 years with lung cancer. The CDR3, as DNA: TGTGCCAGCAGCGACCCCCCTCAGGGAGCTTTCTTT. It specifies CASSDPPQGAFF.